The 31 T cell receptor beta chains presented below share a single source sample, sequenced in a study of OX40 agonist ivuxolimab in advanced cancers. Profiled with immunoSEQ multiplex PCR; TCRdb holds only in-frame clones, not every one. The sample carries some 38,000 clones, around 88% recorded once. Sequenced material: CD4+ or CD8+ T cells sorted from blood, taken in a trial of the OX40 agonist ivuxolimab. The source of these receptors is an adult with an advanced solid tumor such as melanoma, head and neck, liver or kidney cancer.

Worth noting for this clone: This sample includes further DNA sequences coding for the same CDR3. The V call is TRBV18, the J call TRBJ1-4; D is perhaps TRBD1 (5 bases). The CDR3 runs 15 residues. Germline lookup yields CDR1 KGHSH and CDR2 LQKENI. The V end lost 3 bases, the J end lost 0 bases, and 8 bases lay between the germline ends. The CDR3 region has the DNA TGTGCCAGCTCACCTCAGGGTGCAACTAATGAAAAACTGTTTTTT. Protein: CASSPQGATNEKLFF.

The chain employs TRBV5-4 and TRBJ1-2; D ambiguous. With 10 bases removed from V and 0 bases from J, the gap between germline ends came to 13 bases. The CDR3 runs to 13 residues. Germline values: CDR1 SGHNT, CDR2 YYREEE (reference sequence). This CDR3 is CAVSSGSNYGYTF. The CDR3 DNA sequence: TGTGCCGTCAGTTCGGGTTCTAACTATGGCTACACCTTC.

This chain uses TRBV2 with TRBJ1-5; possible D gene TRBD1, 6 bases. Germline V gene sequence: CDR1 SNHLY, CDR2 FYNNEI. V was shortened by 11 bases and J by 7 bases, with 21 bases between the two germline ends. The CDR3 has 14 residues. Here the CDR3 DNA reads TGTGCCGGTTATACAGGGATTACGGGGCAGCCCCAGCATTTT. Translation gives CAGYTGITGQPQHF.

CDR3: CASSLVNYEQYF. In DNA, the CDR3 is TGTGCCAGCAGCTTAGTTAACTACGAGCAGTACTTC. The J gene is TRBJ2-7, the V gene TRBV5-4; no firm D call. The CDR3 is 12 residues long. Germline CDR1 and CDR2: SGHNT and YYREEE (reference sequence). V was clipped by 2 bases and J by 3 bases, with 6 bases between them.

This clone was picked up one time. This rearrangement joins TRBV7-8 to TRBJ1-2, with D possibly being TRBD1 (6 bases). V was pared by 1 base and J by 8 bases, with 17 bases between. CDR1 is SGHVS and CDR2 is FQNEAQ in the germline V gene. This CDR3 is 15 amino acids long. The CDR3 here is CASSLVAGGAQGYTF. The CDR3 bases are TGTGCCAGCAGCTTAGTCGCGGGGGGCGCGCAGGGCTACACCTTC.

The CDR3 sequence: CASLPMGTGGFKSNQPQHF. The CDR3 nucleotides are TGTGCCAGTCTCCCCATGGGGACAGGGGGTTTTAAAAGCAATCAGCCCCAGCATTTT. The chain is built from TRBV19 and TRBJ1-5, with 11 bases aligning to TRBD1. V was pared by 8 bases and J by 1 base, with 16 bases of the junction left unmatched. CDR3 size: 19 residues. CDR1 is LNHDA and CDR2 is SQIVND in the germline V gene (reference sequence). The full variable domain, in which reference TRBV19 and TRBJ1-5 provide the parts outside the CDR3, is DGGITQSPKYLFRKEGQNVTLSCEQNLNHDAMYWYRQDPGQGLRLIYYSQIVNDFQKGDIAEGYSVSREKKESFPLTVTSAQKNPTAFYLCASLPMGTGGFKSNQPQHFGDGTRLSIL.

This clone was seen just once. This chain joins TRBV11-2 and TRBJ1-4, with D unresolved. Germline V lookup: CDR1 SGHAT, CDR2 FQNNGV. V shed 6 bases and J shed 6 bases, with 14 bases lying between them. There are 14 residues in the CDR3. In nucleotides, the CDR3 is TGTGCCAGCAGTTATACGGGTCGAGATGAAAAACTGTTTTTT. Amino acids: CASSYTGRDEKLFF.

V usage is TRBV9 and J usage is TRBJ2-5; TRBD2 is a possible D gene (6 bases). This CDR3 comprises 14 residues. Trimming shortened V by 2 bases and J by 9 bases, and 17 bases separated the two germline ends. In germline, CDR1 is SGDLS, CDR2 YYNGEE. The CDR3 DNA reads as TGTGCCAGCAGCGTGCGGGACTCCTGGGGGGCCCAGTACTTC. Its translation: CASSVRDSWGAQYF.

V and J are TRBV5-1 and TRBJ2-1, with TRBD1 matching over 7 bases. The CDR3 covers 14 residues. CDR1 SGHRS and CDR2 YFSETQ come from the germline V gene. Trimming at V came to 6 bases and at J to 8 bases, leaving 11 bases not matched to a gene. The CDR3 region is CASTRDSGDHEQFF. The CDR3 bases are TGCGCCAGCACCAGGGACAGTGGCGACCATGAGCAGTTCTTC.

The chain carries TRBV9 and TRBJ1-3; no reliable D call. CDR1 and CDR2 from the germline V gene are SGDLS and YYNGEE. V was trimmed by 3 bases and J by 8 bases, leaving 12 bases between them. The CDR3 is made up of 13 amino acids. CDR3 in DNA: TGTGCCAGCAGCGCCGCCCCTGGGGACACCATATATTTT. Translated: CASSAAPGDTIYF.

The rearrangement links TRBV5-5 to TRBJ2-5, with D possibly TRBD2 on 6 matching bases. This CDR3 has 15 amino acids. The germline V and J ends were trimmed by 4 bases and 4 bases, with 17 bases remaining between them. Per the germline V gene, CDR1 is SGHKS and CDR2 is YYEKEE (reference sequence). CDR3 region: CASSPEGYGRETQYF. The CDR3 DNA reads TGTGCCAGCAGCCCGGAGGGGTATGGCCGAGAGACCCAGTACTTC.

The chain is built from TRBV5-1 and TRBJ2-7; TRBD1 matches at 7 bases. Trimming at V came to 3 bases and at J to 5 bases, leaving 8 bases not matched to a gene. The germline gives CDR1 SGHRS, CDR2 YFSETQ. This CDR3 comprises 14 residues. The DNA of the CDR3 is TGCGCCAGCAGCTCCGGGACAGTAGAGAACGAGCAGTACTTC. Protein sequence: CASSSGTVENEQYF.

This chain connects TRBV6-1 to TRBJ2-1; TRBD1 matches 9 bases. J lost 5 bases, V lost 2 bases, and 4 bases had no gene match. Germline CDR1 and CDR2: MNHNS and SASEGT. The CDR3 runs 15 residues. In DNA, the CDR3 is TGTGCCAGCAGTGAAAGGGACAGGGCCAACAATGAGCAGTTCTTC. It specifies CASSERDRANNEQFF.

The V gene is TRBV2, the J gene TRBJ2-3, with D possibly being TRBD1 or TRBD2 (6 bases each). Looked up from germline, CDR1 is SNHLY and CDR2 is FYNNEI. The CDR3 is 14 amino acids. V lost 4 bases to trimming and J lost 5 bases, with 13 bases between them. The DNA for the CDR3 is TGTGCCAGCAGTGTCGTGGGGGGCGGAGATACGCAGTATTTT. It is translated as CASSVVGGGDTQYF.

V and J are TRBV7-6 and TRBJ2-5, with D possibly TRBD2 on 7 matching bases. Germline V lookup: CDR1 SGHVS, CDR2 FNYEAQ. CDR3 length: 19 residues. Deletions cut 1 base from V and 0 bases from J, with 21 bases between. CDR3 nucleotides: TGTGCCAGCAGCTTAGGACTAGTGGGGGGGCTGAGGAACCAAGAGACCCAGTACTTC. This gives the protein CASSLGLVGGLRNQETQYF.

This rearrangement joins TRBV7-8 to TRBJ2-5, with D maybe TRBD1 (6 bases). The CDR3 spans 15 residues. Trimming pared 6 bases from V and 4 bases from J, leaving 18 bases between. Germline loops: CDR1 SGHVS, CDR2 FQNEAQ. Here the CDR3 reads CASSPHRDRGETQYF. CDR3 coding DNA: TGTGCCAGCAGTCCCCACAGGGATAGGGGAGAGACCCAGTACTTC.

This sequence joins TRBV4-1 and TRBJ2-2; D gene uncertain. Germline CDR1 and CDR2: MGHRA and YSYEKL. V gave up 0 bases and J gave up 9 bases, with 11 bases separating them. There are 14 residues in the CDR3. The CDR3 region is CASSQDFGWRELFF. For the CDR3, the DNA is TGCGCCAGCAGCCAAGACTTCGGGTGGCGGGAGCTGTTTTTT.

The chain combines TRBV9 with TRBJ1-2, with TRBD1 matching over 7 bases. After removal of 0 bases from V and 1 base from J, the junction contained 6 bases not matched to a gene. Per germline, CDR1 SGDLS and CDR2 YYNGEE. This CDR3 comprises 16 residues. CDR3 sequence (DNA): TGTGCCAGCAGCGTAGCTGGAGGGGGCATTAACTATGGCTACACCTTC. Its protein product is CASSVAGGGINYGYTF.

The chain recombines TRBV5-5 with TRBJ2-1; D is perhaps TRBD2 (6 bases). Trimming took off 4 bases at V and 10 bases at J, with 15 bases between the two ends. The germline V gene encodes CDR1 SGHKS and CDR2 YYEKEE (reference sequence). The length of the CDR3 is 13 residues. In DNA, the CDR3 is TGTGCCAGCAGCCTTGGCGGGGTGGGGGAGCAGTTCTTC. Protein: CASSLGGVGEQFF.

The chain has TRBV5-1 and TRBJ1-5; 7 nucleotides align to TRBD1. The J segment lost 0 bases and the V segment lost 4 bases, leaving 4 bases of the junction unmatched. Per the germline V gene, CDR1 is SGHRS and CDR2 is YFSETQ. The CDR3 sequence is 15 residues long. CDR3 amino acids: CASSPGDSSNQPQHF. The CDR3 nucleotides read TGCGCCAGCAGCCCTGGGGACAGTAGCAATCAGCCCCAGCATTTT.

The chain employs TRBV21-1 and TRBJ2-7. TRBV21-1 represents a pseudogene. The length of the CDR3 is 11 residues. CDR3 in amino acids: CASSRGGEQYF. CDR3 DNA sequence: TGTGCCAGCAGCCGAGGGGGGGAGCAGTACTTC.

V gene TRBV28 combines with J gene TRBJ1-5, with D maybe TRBD1 (5 bases). The V and J ends lost 1 base and 0 bases respectively, with 13 bases between them. The CDR3 consists of 17 residues. CDR1 is MDHEN and CDR2 is SYDVKM in the germline V gene. CDR3 protein: CASSLYGGSNSNQPQHF. The CDR3 coding sequence is TGTGCCAGCAGTTTATATGGGGGGTCAAATAGCAATCAGCCCCAGCATTTT.

In nucleotides, the CDR3 is TGCGCCAGCAGCGTTATGAACCCGAACACCGGGGAGCTGTTTTTT. The encoded protein is CASSVMNPNTGELFF. The chain links TRBV5-1 to TRBJ2-2, with unresolved D. The length of the CDR3 is 15 residues. V shed 4 bases and J shed 0 bases, with 10 bases lying between them. Germline V lookup: CDR1 SGHRS, CDR2 YFSETQ. Drawing the rest from reference TRBV5-1 and TRBJ2-2, the complete variable domain is KAGVTQTPRYLIKTRGQQVTLSCSPISGHRSVSWYQQTPGQGLQFLFEYFSETQRNKGNFPGRFSGRQFSNSRSEMNVSTLELGDSALYLCASSVMNPNTGELFFGEGSRLTVL.

V and J are TRBV19 and TRBJ1-4, with 8 bases fitting TRBD1. Germline V gene sequence: CDR1 LNHDA, CDR2 SQIVND (reference sequence). Trimming cost V 5 bases and J 10 bases; bases outside gene matches: 9. This CDR3 comprises 14 residues. The CDR3 reads CASSAVEGQGKLFF. For the CDR3, the DNA is TGTGCCAGTAGTGCGGTGGAAGGACAGGGAAAACTGTTTTTT.

In this sample, this clone turned up once. The rearrangement uses TRBV5-6 and TRBJ2-3; D is uncertain. Germline lookup yields CDR1 SGHDT and CDR2 YYEEEE. The ends were cut back, 7 bases at V and 4 bases at J, with 19 bases in the middle. The length of the CDR3 is 15 residues. The CDR3 region is CASGSPGLEADTQYF. Here the CDR3 DNA reads TGTGCCAGCGGATCCCCGGGCCTCGAGGCAGATACGCAGTATTTT.

The genes are TRBV5-1 and TRBJ2-7; 7 positions match TRBD1. V dropped 9 bases and J dropped 3; count of bases not matched to a gene: 6. This CDR3 contains 12 residues. Germline assignment: CDR1 SGHRS and CDR2 YFSETQ. The CDR3 protein is CATRQGLYEQYF. CDR3 bases: TGCGCCACTCGACAGGGCCTCTACGAGCAGTACTTC.

This clone was counted a few times. This specimen includes other DNA sequences encoding the same CDR3. V is TRBV5-1 and J is TRBJ2-4, with D tentatively TRBD2 (6 bases). CDR3 length: 15 amino acids. Germline loops: CDR1 SGHRS, CDR2 YFSETQ. Trimming left V 4 bases short and J 6 bases short, with 17 bases between. CDR3 nucleotide sequence: TGCGCCAGCAGCGGGGGTCGGGGGAGCCCAAACATTCAGTACTTC. Translating it yields CASSGGRGSPNIQYF.

The V call is TRBV5-4, the J call TRBJ2-2; D is perhaps TRBD2 (7 bases). Per germline, CDR1 SGHNT and CDR2 YYREEE (reference sequence). Trimming removed 7 bases from V and 2 bases from J, with 15 bases in between. This CDR3 is 15 amino acids long. CDR3: CASLRGGSNTGELFF. In nucleotides, the CDR3 is TGTGCCAGCTTGAGGGGGGGCTCTAACACCGGGGAGCTGTTTTTT.

This clone was seen only once. This chain uses TRBV28 with TRBJ2-1; D may match TRBD1 or TRBD2 (5 bases each). Germline CDR1 MDHEN, CDR2 SYDVKM. The CDR3 runs to 13 residues. Trimming left V 2 bases short and J 7 bases short, with 9 bases between. The CDR3 sequence is CASSLPGLNEQFF. Here the CDR3 DNA reads TGTGCCAGCAGTTTACCGGGGCTAAATGAGCAGTTCTTC.

In its sample, this clone was seen once. The chain links TRBV7-9 to TRBJ2-5, with D possibly being TRBD1 (6 bases). The CDR3 is made up of 15 amino acids. Germline CDR1 is SEHNR and CDR2 is FQNEAQ (reference sequence). The V gene lost 5 bases and the J gene lost 5 bases, with 18 bases spanning the gap. The CDR3 sequence is CASSPMGAWDETQYF. The CDR3 DNA sequence: TGTGCCAGCAGCCCTATGGGGGCCTGGGATGAGACCCAGTACTTC. Supplemented by reference TRBV7-9 and TRBJ2-5, the full variable domain reads DTGVSQNPRHKITKRGQNVTFRCDPISEHNRLYWYRQTLGQGPEFLTYFQNEAQLEKSRLLSDRFSAERPKGSFSTLEIQRTEQGDSAMYLCASSPMGAWDETQYFGPGTRLLVL.

This rearrangement joins TRBV18 to TRBJ2-2; unclear D gene. This CDR3 spans 15 amino acids. The V gene lost 2 bases and the J gene lost 4 bases, with 11 bases spanning the gap. CDR1 KGHSH and CDR2 LQKENI come from the germline V gene. As DNA, the CDR3 is TGTGCCAGCTCACCAGGGGTCGATAGCACCGGGGAGCTGTTTTTT. It codes for CASSPGVDSTGELFF. Complete variable domain (other parts from reference TRBV18 and TRBJ2-2): NAGVMQNPRHLVRRRGQEARLRCSPMKGHSHVYWYRQLPEEGLKFMVYLQKENIIDESGMPKERFSAEFPKEGPSILRIQQVVRGDSAAYFCASSPGVDSTGELFFGEGSRLTVL.